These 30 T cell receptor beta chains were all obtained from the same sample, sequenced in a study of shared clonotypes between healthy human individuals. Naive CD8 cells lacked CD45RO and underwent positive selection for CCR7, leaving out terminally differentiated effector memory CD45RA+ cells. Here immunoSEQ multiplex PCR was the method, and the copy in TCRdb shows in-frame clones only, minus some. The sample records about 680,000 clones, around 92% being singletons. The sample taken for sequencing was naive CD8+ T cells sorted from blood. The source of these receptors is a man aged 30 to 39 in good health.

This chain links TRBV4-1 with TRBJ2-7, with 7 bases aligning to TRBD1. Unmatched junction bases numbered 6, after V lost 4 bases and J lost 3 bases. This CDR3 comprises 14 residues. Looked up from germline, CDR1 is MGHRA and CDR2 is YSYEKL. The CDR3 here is CASSPRQGNYEQYF. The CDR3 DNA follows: TGCGCCAGCAGCCCCAGACAGGGAAACTACGAGCAGTACTTC.

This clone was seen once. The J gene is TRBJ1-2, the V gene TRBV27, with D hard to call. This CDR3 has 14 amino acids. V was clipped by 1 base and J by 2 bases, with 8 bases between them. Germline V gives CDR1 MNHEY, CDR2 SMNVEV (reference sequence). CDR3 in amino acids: CASSLYPLNYGYTF. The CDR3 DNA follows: TGTGCCAGCAGTTTATACCCGCTCAACTATGGCTACACCTTC.

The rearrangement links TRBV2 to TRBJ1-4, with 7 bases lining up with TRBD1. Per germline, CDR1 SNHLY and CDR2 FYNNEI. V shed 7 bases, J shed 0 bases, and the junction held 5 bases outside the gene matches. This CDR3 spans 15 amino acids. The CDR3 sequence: CASIGDSATNEKLFF. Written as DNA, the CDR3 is TGTGCCAGCATTGGGGACAGTGCAACTAATGAAAAACTGTTTTTT.

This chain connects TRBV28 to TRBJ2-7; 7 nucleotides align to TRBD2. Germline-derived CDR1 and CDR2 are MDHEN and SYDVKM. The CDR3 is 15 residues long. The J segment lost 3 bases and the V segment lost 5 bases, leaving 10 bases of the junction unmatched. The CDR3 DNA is TGTGCCAGCAGTCGCACAGTCGGGGGGTTCTACGAGCAGTACTTC. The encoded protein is CASSRTVGGFYEQYF.

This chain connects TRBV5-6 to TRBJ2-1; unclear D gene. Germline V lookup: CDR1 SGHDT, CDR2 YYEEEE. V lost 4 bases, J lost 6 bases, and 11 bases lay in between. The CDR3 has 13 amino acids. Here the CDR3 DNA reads TGTGCCAGCAGCCAGGCCGGCCCCAATGAGCAGTTCTTC. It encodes CASSQAGPNEQFF. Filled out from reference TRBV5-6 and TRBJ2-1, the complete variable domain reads DAGVTQSPTHLIKTRGQQVTLRCSPKSGHDTVSWYQQALGQGPQFIFQYYEEEERQRGNFPDRFSGHQFPNYSSELNVNALLLGDSALYLCASSQAGPNEQFFGPGTRLTVL.

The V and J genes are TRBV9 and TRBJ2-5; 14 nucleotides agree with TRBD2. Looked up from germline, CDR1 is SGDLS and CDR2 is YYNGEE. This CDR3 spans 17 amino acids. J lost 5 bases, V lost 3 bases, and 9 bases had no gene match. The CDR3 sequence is CASSAGTSGSSIETQYF. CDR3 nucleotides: TGTGCCAGCAGCGCAGGGACTAGCGGGAGCAGTATCGAGACCCAGTACTTC.

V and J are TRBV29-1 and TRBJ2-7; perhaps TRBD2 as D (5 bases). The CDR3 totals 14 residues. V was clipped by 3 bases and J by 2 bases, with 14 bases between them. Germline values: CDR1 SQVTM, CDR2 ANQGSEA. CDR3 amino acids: CSVDSREPPYEQYF. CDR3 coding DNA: TGCAGCGTTGATTCCCGGGAACCTCCCTACGAGCAGTACTTC.

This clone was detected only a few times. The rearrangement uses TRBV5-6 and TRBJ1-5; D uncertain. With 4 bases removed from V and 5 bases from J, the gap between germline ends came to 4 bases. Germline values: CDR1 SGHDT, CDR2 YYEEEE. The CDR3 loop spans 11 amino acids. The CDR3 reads CASSPDQPQHF. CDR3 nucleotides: TGTGCCAGCAGCCCTGATCAGCCCCAGCATTTT.

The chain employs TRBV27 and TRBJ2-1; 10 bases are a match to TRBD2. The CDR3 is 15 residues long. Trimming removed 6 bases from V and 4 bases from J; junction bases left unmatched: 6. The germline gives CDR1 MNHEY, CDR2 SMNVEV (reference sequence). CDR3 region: CASSLAGAFYNEQFF. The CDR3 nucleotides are TGTGCCAGCAGCCTAGCGGGGGCCTTTTACAATGAGCAGTTCTTC.

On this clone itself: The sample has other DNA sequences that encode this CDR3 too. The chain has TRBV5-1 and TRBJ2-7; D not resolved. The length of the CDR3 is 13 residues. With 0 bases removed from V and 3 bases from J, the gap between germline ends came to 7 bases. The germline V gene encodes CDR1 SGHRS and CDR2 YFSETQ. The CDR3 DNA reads TGCGCCAGCAGCTTGGCCGCCGACTACGAGCAGTACTTC. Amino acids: CASSLAADYEQYF.

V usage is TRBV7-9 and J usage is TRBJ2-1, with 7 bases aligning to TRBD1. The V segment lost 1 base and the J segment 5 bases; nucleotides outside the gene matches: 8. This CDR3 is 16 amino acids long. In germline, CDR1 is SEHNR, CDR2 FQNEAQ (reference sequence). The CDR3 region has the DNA TGTGCCAGCAGCTTAGTGGGGCAGGGGGAAAACAATGAGCAGTTCTTC. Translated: CASSLVGQGENNEQFF. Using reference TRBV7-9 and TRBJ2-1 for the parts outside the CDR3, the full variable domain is DTGVSQNPRHKITKRGQNVTFRCDPISEHNRLYWYRQTLGQGPEFLTYFQNEAQLEKSRLLSDRFSAERPKGSFSTLEIQRTEQGDSAMYLCASSLVGQGENNEQFFGPGTRLTVL.

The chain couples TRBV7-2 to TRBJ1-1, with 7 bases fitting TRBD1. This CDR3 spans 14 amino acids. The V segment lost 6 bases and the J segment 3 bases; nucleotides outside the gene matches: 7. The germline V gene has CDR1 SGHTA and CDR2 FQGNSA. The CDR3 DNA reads TGTGCCAGCAGGCCGACAGGGTTTTACACTGAAGCTTTCTTT. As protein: CASRPTGFYTEAFF.

The CDR3 here is CASSVGGELFF. The CDR3 bases are TGCGCCAGCAGCGTGGGCGGGGAGCTGTTTTTT. The chain couples TRBV4-1 to TRBJ2-2; D is unclear. V was shortened by 5 bases and J by 7 bases, with 5 bases between the two germline ends. Germline loops: CDR1 MGHRA, CDR2 YSYEKL. The CDR3 contains 11 residues.

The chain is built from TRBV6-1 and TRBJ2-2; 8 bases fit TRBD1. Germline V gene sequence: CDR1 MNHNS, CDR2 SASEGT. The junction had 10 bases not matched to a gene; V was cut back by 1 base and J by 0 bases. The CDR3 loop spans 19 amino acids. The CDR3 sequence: CASSEVRGRGWTNTGELFF. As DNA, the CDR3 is TGTGCCAGCAGTGAAGTCAGGGGGCGCGGGTGGACGAACACCGGGGAGCTGTTTTTT.

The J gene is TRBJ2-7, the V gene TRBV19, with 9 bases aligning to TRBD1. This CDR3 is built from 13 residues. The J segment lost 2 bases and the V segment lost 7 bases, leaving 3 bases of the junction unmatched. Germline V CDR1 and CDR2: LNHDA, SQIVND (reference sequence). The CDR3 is CASTGTGTYEQYF. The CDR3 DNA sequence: TGTGCCAGTACTGGGACAGGGACCTACGAGCAGTACTTC.

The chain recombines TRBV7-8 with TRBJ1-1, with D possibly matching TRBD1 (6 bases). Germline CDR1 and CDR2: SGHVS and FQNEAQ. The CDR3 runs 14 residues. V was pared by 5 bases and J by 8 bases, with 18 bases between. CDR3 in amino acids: CASSPRGYDGEAFF. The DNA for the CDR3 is TGTGCCAGCAGCCCCAGGGGCTACGACGGGGAAGCTTTCTTT.

The CDR3 here is CASSFSWGAKTQYF. CDR3 nucleotide sequence: TGTGCCAGCAGTTTTTCGTGGGGAGCCAAGACCCAGTACTTC. V usage is TRBV28 and J usage is TRBJ2-5; the D gene is possibly TRBD2 (5 bases). V was trimmed by 3 bases and J by 6 bases, leaving 14 bases between them. Germline V gene lookup returns CDR1 MDHEN and CDR2 SYDVKM. The CDR3 is made up of 14 amino acids. Filled out from reference TRBV28 and TRBJ2-5, the complete variable domain reads DVKVTQSSRYLVKRTGEKVFLECVQDMDHENMFWYRQDPGLGLRLIYFSYDVKMKEKGDIPEGYSVSREKKERFSLILESASTNQTSMYLCASSFSWGAKTQYFGPGTRLLVL.

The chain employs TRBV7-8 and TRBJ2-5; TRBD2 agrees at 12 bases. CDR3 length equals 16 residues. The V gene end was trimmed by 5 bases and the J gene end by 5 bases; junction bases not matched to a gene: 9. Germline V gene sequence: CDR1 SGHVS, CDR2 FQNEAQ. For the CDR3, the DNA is TGTGCCAGCAGCCGTCTAGCGGGAGGGCCCTGGGAGACCCAGTACTTC. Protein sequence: CASSRLAGGPWETQYF.

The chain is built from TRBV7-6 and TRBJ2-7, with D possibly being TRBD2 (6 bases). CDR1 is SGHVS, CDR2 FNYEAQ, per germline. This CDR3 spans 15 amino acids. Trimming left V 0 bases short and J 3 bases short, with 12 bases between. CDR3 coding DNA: TGTGCCAGCAGCTTAGCGGTGGAGGGATACTACGAGCAGTACTTC. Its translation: CASSLAVEGYYEQYF.

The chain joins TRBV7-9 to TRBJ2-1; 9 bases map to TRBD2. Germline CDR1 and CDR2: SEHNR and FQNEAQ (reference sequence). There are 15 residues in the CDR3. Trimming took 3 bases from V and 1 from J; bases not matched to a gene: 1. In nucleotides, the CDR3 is TGTGCCAGCAGCTTCAGCGGGAGGTCCTACAATGAGCAGTTCTTC. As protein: CASSFSGRSYNEQFF.

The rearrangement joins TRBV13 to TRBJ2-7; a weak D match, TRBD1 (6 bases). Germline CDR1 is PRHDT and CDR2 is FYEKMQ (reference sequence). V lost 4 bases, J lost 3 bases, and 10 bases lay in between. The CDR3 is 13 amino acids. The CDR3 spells CASSYPGVYEQYF. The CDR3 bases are TGTGCCAGCAGCTACCCAGGGGTCTACGAGCAGTACTTC. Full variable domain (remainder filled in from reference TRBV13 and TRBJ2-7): AAGVIQSPRHLIKEKRETATLKCYPIPRHDTVYWYQQGPGQDPQFLISFYEKMQSDKGSIPDRFSAQQFSDYHSELNMSSLELGDSALYFCASSYPGVYEQYFGPGTRLTVT.

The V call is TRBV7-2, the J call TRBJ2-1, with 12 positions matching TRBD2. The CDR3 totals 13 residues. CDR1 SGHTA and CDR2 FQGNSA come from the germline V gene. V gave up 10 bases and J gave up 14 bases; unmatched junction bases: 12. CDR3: CAILGLAGPGEFF. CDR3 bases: TGTGCCATCCTGGGACTAGCGGGTCCAGGGGAGTTCTTC.

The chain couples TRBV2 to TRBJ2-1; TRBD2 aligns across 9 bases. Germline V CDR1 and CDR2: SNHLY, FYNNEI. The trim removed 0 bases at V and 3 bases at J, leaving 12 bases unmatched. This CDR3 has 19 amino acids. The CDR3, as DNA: TGTGCCAGCAGTGAAGCCCACGGGACTAGCCCGACCTTCTACAATGAGCAGTTCTTC. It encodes CASSEAHGTSPTFYNEQFF.

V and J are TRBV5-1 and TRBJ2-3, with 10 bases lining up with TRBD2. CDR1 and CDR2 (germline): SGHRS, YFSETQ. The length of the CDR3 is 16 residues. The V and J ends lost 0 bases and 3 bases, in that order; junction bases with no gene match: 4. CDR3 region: CASSLASGSSTDTQYF. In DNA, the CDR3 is TGCGCCAGCAGCTTGGCTAGCGGGAGTAGTACAGATACGCAGTATTTT. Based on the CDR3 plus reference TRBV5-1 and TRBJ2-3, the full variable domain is KAGVTQTPRYLIKTRGQQVTLSCSPISGHRSVSWYQQTPGQGLQFLFEYFSETQRNKGNFPGRFSGRQFSNSRSEMNVSTLELGDSALYLCASSLASGSSTDTQYFGPGTRLTVL.

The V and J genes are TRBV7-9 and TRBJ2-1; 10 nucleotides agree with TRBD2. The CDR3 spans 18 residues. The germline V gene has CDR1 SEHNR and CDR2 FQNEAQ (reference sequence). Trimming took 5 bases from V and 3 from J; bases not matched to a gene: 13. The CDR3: CASSASLASGRLYNEQFF. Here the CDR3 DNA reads TGTGCCAGCAGCGCCAGTTTGGCTAGCGGGAGACTCTACAATGAGCAGTTCTTC.

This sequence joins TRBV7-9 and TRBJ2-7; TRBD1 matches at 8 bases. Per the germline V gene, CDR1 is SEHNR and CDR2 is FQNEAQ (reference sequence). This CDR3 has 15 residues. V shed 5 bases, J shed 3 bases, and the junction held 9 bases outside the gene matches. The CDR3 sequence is CASSPRDRTYYEQYF. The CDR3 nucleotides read TGTGCCAGCAGCCCGAGGGACAGGACCTACTACGAGCAGTACTTC.

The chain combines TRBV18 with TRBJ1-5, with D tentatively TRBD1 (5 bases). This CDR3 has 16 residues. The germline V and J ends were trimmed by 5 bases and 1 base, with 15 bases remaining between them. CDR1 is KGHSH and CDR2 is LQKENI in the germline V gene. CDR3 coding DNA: TGTGCCAGCTCATCCAATGTGGGACCCAGCAATCAGCCCCAGCATTTT. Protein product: CASSSNVGPSNQPQHF.

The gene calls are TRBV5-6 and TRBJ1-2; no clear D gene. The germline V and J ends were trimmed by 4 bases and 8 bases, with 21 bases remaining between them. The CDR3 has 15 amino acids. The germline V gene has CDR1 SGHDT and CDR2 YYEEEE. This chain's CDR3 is CASSRPLRGSSGYTF. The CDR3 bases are TGTGCCAGCAGCAGACCCCTACGAGGCAGCTCGGGCTACACCTTC.

CDR3 in amino acids: CASSKSLLTGVKPDTQYF. CDR3 coding DNA: TGTGCCAGCAGTAAGAGTTTACTCACAGGGGTCAAGCCAGATACGCAGTATTTT. The chain uses TRBV28 and TRBJ2-3, with 7 bases that match TRBD1. This CDR3 comprises 18 residues. The junction had 18 bases not matched to a gene; V was cut back by 5 bases and J by 4 bases. Looked up from germline, CDR1 is MDHEN and CDR2 is SYDVKM.

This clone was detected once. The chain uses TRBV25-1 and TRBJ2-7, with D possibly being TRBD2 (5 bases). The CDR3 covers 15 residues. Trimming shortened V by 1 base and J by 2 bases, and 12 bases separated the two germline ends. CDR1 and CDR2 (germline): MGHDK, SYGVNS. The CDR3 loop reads CASSEFRTGTYEQYF. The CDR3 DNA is TGTGCCAGCAGTGAATTTAGGACTGGGACCTACGAGCAGTACTTC.